Shown below are 7 T cell receptor beta chains from a single sample sequenced in a study of identical twins. MiXCR, applied by TCRdb to the 5' RACE reads, yields one record per CDR3 protein. Altogether about 390,000 distinct CDR3 sequences are present, about 10% being singletons, with the ten largest covering roughly 8.7%. What was sequenced was naive T cells sorted from blood. These receptors came from a woman aged 45 to 65 in good health.

The J gene is TRBJ2-6, the V gene TRBV14; D gene uncertain. The V and J ends lost 5 bases and 1 base respectively, with 6 bases between them. CDR1 is SGHDN and CDR2 is FVKESK in the germline V gene. The CDR3 loop spans 14 amino acids. Here the CDR3 reads CASSYPSGANVLTF. The DNA of the CDR3 is TGTGCCAGCAGCTACCCTTCTGGGGCCAACGTCCTGACTTTC.

This clonotype was found a few times. The J gene is TRBJ2-7, the V gene TRBV10-1; 8 bases match TRBD2. The CDR3 has 12 amino acids. V gave up 8 bases and J gave up 9 bases; unmatched junction bases: 9. CDR1 is WNHNN and CDR2 is SYGVQD in the germline V gene (reference sequence). CDR3 nucleotides: TGCGCCAGCGATCGGACTAGCTGGGGGCAGTACTTC. This gives the protein CASDRTSWGQYF.

This clonotype was seen more than once but under ten times. The chain uses TRBV7-6 and TRBJ1-1; no definite D call. The CDR3 is 10 residues long. V gave up 5 bases and J gave up 4 bases, with 2 bases separating them. CDR1 is SGHVS, CDR2 FNYEAQ, per germline. CDR3 residues: CASSPTEAFF. CDR3 sequence (DNA): TGTGCCAGCAGCCCCACTGAAGCTTTCTTT.

This sequence joins TRBV7-8 and TRBJ1-1, with D perhaps TRBD1 (6 bases). The germline gives CDR1 SGHVS, CDR2 FQNEAQ. V gave up 0 bases and J gave up 6 bases, with 8 bases separating them. This CDR3 has 13 amino acids. The CDR3 reads CASSLATGPEAFF. CDR3 coding DNA: TGTGCCAGCAGCTTAGCGACAGGCCCTGAAGCTTTCTTT.

This rearrangement joins TRBV5-1 to TRBJ1-6; 9 bases agree with TRBD1. The CDR3 has 15 residues. Trimming took 0 bases from V and 9 from J; bases not matched to a gene: 4. From germline, CDR1 is SGHRS and CDR2 YFSETQ. The CDR3 DNA sequence: TGCGCCAGCAGCTTGGACAGGGGGCGCGGTTCACCCCTCCACTTT. This codes for CASSLDRGRGSPLHF.

The sample holds many counts of this clonotype. This rearrangement joins TRBV29-1 to TRBJ2-1; D ambiguous. The CDR3 is made up of 10 amino acids. Trimming took off 5 bases at V and 7 bases at J, with 6 bases between the two ends. Germline assignment: CDR1 SQVTM and CDR2 ANQGSEA. CDR3 nucleotide sequence: TGCAGCGTTTGGGCGAATGAGCAGTTCTTC. It codes for CSVWANEQFF.

Only a few counts were recorded for this clonotype. The chain has TRBV20-1 and TRBJ2-1; 7 bases match TRBD1. The CDR3 has 18 residues. Unmatched junction bases numbered 21, after V lost 0 bases and J lost 10 bases. Germline lookup yields CDR1 DFQATT and CDR2 SNEGSKA (reference sequence). CDR3 sequence: CSARDRRTGKFGEDEQFF. For the CDR3, the DNA is TGCAGTGCTAGAGATAGGAGGACAGGAAAGTTTGGGGAAGACGAGCAGTTCTTC.